This T cell receptor beta chain appears in the sequencing data of a study of cytomegalovirus exposure and HLA in healthy donors. With regard to this clone: Antigen specificity is unknown.

Researchers ran the PCR with 60 Vbeta and 13 Jbeta primers. Sequenced by immunoSEQ multiplex PCR; TCRdb stores in-frame clones only, minus some. The sample consists of around 170,000 clones, over 60% of them appearing once. Trimming cost V 0 bases and J 5 bases, with 5 bases left between them. The CDR3 consists of 13 residues. CDR1 is SGDLS and CDR2 is YYNGEE in the germline V gene. Findings and caveats of the study: Later analysis showed TCR association rates varying by HLA locus, highest for DRB1 and lowest for HLA-C. Rare TCR sequences predominated, though certain public TCRs were found in many donors. An analysis that came later showed most CMV-associated TCR beta chains appearing HLA-restricted. Some 150 TCR beta chains were listed as cytomegalovirus-associated.

The receptor comes from a girl aged 10 to 17 in good health and CMV-seronegative. The J gene is TRBJ2-2, the V gene TRBV9; the D is unclear. The sample comprised PBMCs. The CDR3 sequence is CASSVEITGELFF. The DNA for the CDR3 is TGTGCCAGCAGCGTAGAAATAACCGGGGAGCTGTTTTTT.